This TCR beta chain was sequenced during a study of Graves' ophthalmopathy and Graves' hyperthyroidism. Findings and caveats of the study: Thyroid clonotypes that were expanded above 0.001 frequency mostly also appeared in blood.

V gave up 2 bases and J gave up 2 bases, with 12 bases separating them. This CDR3 spans 15 amino acids. From germline, CDR1 is MGHRA and CDR2 YSYEKL. RNA transcripts provided the template for amplifying TCR beta CDR3 regions. HTBI-primed first-round RT-PCR preceded second-round multiplex PCR. TCRdb re-derived calls from the multiplex PCR reads in MiXCR, one entry per CDR3 protein. The sample shows a few hundred thousand distinct CDR3 sequences, 15% to 20% of them seen only once. Patients were excluded if they had other autoimmune diseases or uncontrolled infections, and likewise if pregnancy or lactation applied. This clonotype was counted at least ten times. Its antigen is not identified.

The chain joins TRBV4-1 to TRBJ1-2; D gene unclear. The TCR was taken from an adult woman with stable Graves' hyperthyroidism. The sample consisted of peripheral blood. CDR3 sequence reads: CASSQMDGNNYGYTF. The CDR3 DNA reads TGCGCCAGCAGCCAAATGGACGGTAACAACTATGGCTACACCTTC.